Listed below are T cell receptor beta chains from one sample, sequenced in a study of blood T cells in healthy people across ages. Each CDR3 protein is one row after TCRdb ran MiXCR on the 5' RACE reads. Counted here are approximately 1.5 million distinct CDR3 sequences, almost 35% occurring once; the ten biggest clones make up 10% to 12%. Sequences were obtained from blood. These receptors all stem from a woman between 25 and 40 years old in good health. The CDR3 runs from the conserved cysteine through the conserved F or W. D genes are given only for firm matches. Part of the rows lack a size; the others show once, few, many or a class for expanded clones.

TRBD1,TRBV6-5,.,TRBJ1-2,TGTGCCAGCAGTTCATTTCAGGGGGCGGTCGGCTACACCTTC,CASSSFQGAVGYTF
TRBD1,TRBV20-1,.,TRBJ1-4,TGCAGTGCTACAATGACAGGGGGCGAGGCTAATGAAAAACTGTTTTTT,CSATMTGGEANEKLFF
TRBD2,TRBV7-2,many,TRBJ2-5,TGTGCCAGCAGCTTATCCCCGGGGGGTTGGGAGACCCAGTACTTC,CASSLSPGGWETQYF
.,TRBV27,.,TRBJ2-5,TGTGCCAGCAGTTCGTTCGGTCAGGCAGGGACCCAGTACTTC,CASSSFGQAGTQYF
.,TRBV5-1,.,TRBJ2-5,TGCGCCAGCAGGTACAGAGAACTTCAAGAGACCCAGTACTTC,CASRYRELQETQYF
TRBD1,TRBV20-1,.,TRBJ2-7,TGCAGTGCCGCGACAGGGGAGTACGAGCAGTACTTC,CSAATGEYEQYF
.,TRBV5-6,few,TRBJ2-7,TGTGCCAGCAGCTTAATCTCTTCGGAGGAGCAGTACTTC,CASSLISSEEQYF
TRBD2,TRBV27,.,TRBJ2-1,TGTGCCAACAGTTTAGGGACTAGCGGGAGCAATGAGCAGTTCTTC,CANSLGTSGSNEQFF
TRBD2,TRBV28,.,TRBJ2-3,TGTGCCAGCAGTCCCCTTTTAACAGGGACCCCGGGACTAGCGGGAGTCAACACAGATACGCAGTATTTT,CASSPLLTGTPGLAGVNTDTQYF
.,TRBV7-3,few,TRBJ2-3,TGTGCCAGCAGCTTAACGAACTATGGTACGCAGTATTTT,CASSLTNYGTQYF
TRBD2,TRBV3-1,few,TRBJ2-1,TGTGCCAGCAGCCAAGACAGACTAGCGGGAGGGAGGCCCTACAATGAGCAGTTCTTC,CASSQDRLAGGRPYNEQFF
.,TRBV7-8,.,TRBJ1-1,TGTGCCGGCAGCCTGGACTCGGCAGGAACTGAAGCTTTCTTT,CAGSLDSAGTEAFF
.,TRBV13,.,TRBJ2-1,TGTGCCAGCAGCCCGGGGGGCAGGGCGGCGGGTGAGCAGTTCTTC,CASSPGGRAAGEQFF
TRBD2,TRBV20-1,few,TRBJ2-1,TGCAGTGCAAGGACTAGCGGGGGGTTTGAGCAGTTCTTC,CSARTSGGFEQFF
TRBD1,TRBV28,few,TRBJ2-7,TGTGCCAGCAGTAACACAGGGGGCAGGGTAGGCTACGAGCAGTACTTC,CASSNTGGRVGYEQYF
TRBD2,TRBV12-3/TRBV12-4,.,TRBJ2-1,TGTGCCAGCAGTTTAATGGCGCGGGGACTAGCGGGAGGGCTTTTTGAGCAGTTCTTC,CASSLMARGLAGGLFEQFF
.,TRBV10-3,.,TRBJ1-6,TGTGCCATCAGTGACTCCAAGGGTCCTCCGTATAATTCACCCCTCCACTTT,CAISDSKGPPYNSPLHF
TRBD2,TRBV20-1,.,TRBJ2-1,TGCAGTGCTAGATTCCCAGCGGGAACCTACAATGAGCAGTTCTTC,CSARFPAGTYNEQFF
.,TRBV6-1,.,TRBJ2-7,TGTGCCAGCAGTGAATGGCAGAGCGAGCAGTACTTC,CASSEWQSEQYF
.,TRBV28,.,TRBJ2-4,TGTGCCAGCAGCTACGGACAGAGTATTCAGTACTTC,CASSYGQSIQYF
.,TRBV20-1,few,TRBJ2-7,TGCAGTGCTAGAGAGCCGGACTCCCCAATAAGCTCCTACGAGCAGTACTTC,CSAREPDSPISSYEQYF
.,TRBV7-9,.,TRBJ1-1,TGTGCCAGCAGCTTAGCATTTGGGGAGAGTACTGAAGCTTTCTTT,CASSLAFGESTEAFF
TRBD2,TRBV20-1,few,TRBJ2-3,TGCAGTGCACAGCGGGAGTTTGGAGATACGCAGTATTTT,CSAQREFGDTQYF
.,TRBV20-1,.,TRBJ1-5,TGCAGTGCCATCTCGGGACCGATCAATCAGCCCCAGCATTTT,CSAISGPINQPQHF
TRBD2,TRBV6-5,.,TRBJ2-7,TGTGCCAGCAAAAGGACTAGGAACTCCTACGAGCAGTACTTC,CASKRTRNSYEQYF
.,TRBV20-1,few,TRBJ2-3,TGCAGTGCTAGAGCTTTGAGACAGGACCCCACAGATACGCAGTATTTT,CSARALRQDPTDTQYF
TRBD2,TRBV28,few,TRBJ2-1,TGTGCCAGCAGTAAGGGACTAGTCGTTGAGCAGTTCTTC,CASSKGLVVEQFF
.,TRBV13,.,TRBJ1-5,TGTGCCAGCAGCGCCCTGGGTAGCAATCAGCCCCAGCATTTT,CASSALGSNQPQHF
.,TRBV20-1,many,TRBJ2-7,TGCAGTACACAGGGTAGTGACGAGCAGTACTTC,CSTQGSDEQYF
.,TRBV5-6,few,TRBJ2-3,TGTGGTTGGGCAGATACGCAGTATTTT,CGWADTQYF
.,TRBV6-1,few,TRBJ1-2,TGTGCCAGCAGTGAAGATCAGTTCGGCTACACCTTC,CASSEDQFGYTF